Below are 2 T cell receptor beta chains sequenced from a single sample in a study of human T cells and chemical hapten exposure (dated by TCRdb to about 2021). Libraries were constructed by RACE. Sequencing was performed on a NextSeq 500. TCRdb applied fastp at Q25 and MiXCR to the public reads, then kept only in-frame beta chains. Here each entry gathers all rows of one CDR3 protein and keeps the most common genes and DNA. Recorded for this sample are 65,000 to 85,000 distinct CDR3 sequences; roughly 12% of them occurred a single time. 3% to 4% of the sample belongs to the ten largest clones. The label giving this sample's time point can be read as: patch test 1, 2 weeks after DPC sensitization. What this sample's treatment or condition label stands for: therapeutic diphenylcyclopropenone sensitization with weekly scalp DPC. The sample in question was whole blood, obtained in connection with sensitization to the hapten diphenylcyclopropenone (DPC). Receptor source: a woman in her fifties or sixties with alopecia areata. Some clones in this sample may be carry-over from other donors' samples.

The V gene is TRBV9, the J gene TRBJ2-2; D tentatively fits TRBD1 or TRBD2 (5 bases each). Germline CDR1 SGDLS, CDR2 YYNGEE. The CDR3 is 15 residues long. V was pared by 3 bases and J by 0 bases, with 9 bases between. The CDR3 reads CASSAGRPNTGELFF. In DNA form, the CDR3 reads TGTGCCAGCAGCGCGGGACGGCCGAACACCGGGGAGCTGTTTTTT.

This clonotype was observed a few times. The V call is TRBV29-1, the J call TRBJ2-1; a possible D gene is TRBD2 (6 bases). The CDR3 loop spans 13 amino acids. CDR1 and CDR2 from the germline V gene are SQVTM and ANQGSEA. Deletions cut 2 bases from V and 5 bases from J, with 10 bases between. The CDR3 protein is CSVEWSGDNEQFF. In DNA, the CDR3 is TGCAGCGTTGAATGGTCGGGAGACAATGAGCAGTTCTTC.